The 20 T cell receptor beta chains listed next were all sequenced from one sample in a study of siplizumab effects on memory and regulatory T cells. The protocol was immunoSEQ multiplex PCR, while the TCRdb copy is restricted to in-frame clones and leaves out a portion. This table has about 100,000 clones, about nine tenths appearing once. The sequenced material came from CD4+ T cells sorted from blood. These receptors were obtained from a human donor in good health. Some clones in this sample may be carry-over from other donors' samples.

The V call is TRBV6-1, the J call TRBJ1-3, with TRBD1 identical over 8 bases. V shed 4 bases and J 4 bases; nucleotides not matched to a gene: 3. This CDR3 has 14 amino acids. Germline V CDR1 and CDR2: MNHNS, SASEGT. In nucleotides, the CDR3 is TGTGCCAGCAGTGTGGGACAGGCGGGAAACACCATATATTTT. The encoded protein is CASSVGQAGNTIYF.

The chain carries TRBV7-9 and TRBJ2-7; no clear D. Deletions cut 2 bases from V and 4 bases from J, with 9 bases between. Germline-derived CDR1 and CDR2 are SEHNR and FQNEAQ (reference sequence). The CDR3 is 13 amino acids. Here the CDR3 DNA reads TGTGCCAGCAGCTTAAGTAGGAATTACGAGCAGTACTTC. Translating gives CASSLSRNYEQYF.

CDR3 DNA sequence: TGTGCCAGCAGTCAAAGGGCCCTACCCGGGTACCAAGAGACCCAGTACTTC. Translated, it gives CASSQRALPGYQETQYF. The J gene is TRBJ2-5, the V gene TRBV2; D is unresolved. V was trimmed by 5 bases and J by 0 bases, leaving 19 bases between them. Germline CDR1 is SNHLY and CDR2 is FYNNEI. CDR3 length: 17 residues.

This rearrangement joins TRBV7-9 to TRBJ1-4, with 7 bases that match TRBD1. CDR3 length: 13 residues. CDR1 is SEHNR, CDR2 FQNEAQ, per germline (reference sequence). V lost 5 bases and J lost 5; bases outside the gene matches: 2. This chain's CDR3 is CASSRGQNEKLFF. CDR3 DNA sequence: TGTGCCAGCAGCCGGGGACAGAATGAAAAACTGTTTTTT.

The chain uses TRBV23-1 and TRBJ2-3, with 15 bases fitting TRBD2. TRBV23-1 is an ORF, and what it does is uncertain. V trimming: 3 bases; J trimming: 3 bases; junction bases outside the gene matches: 19. This CDR3 contains 22 residues. CDR3 region: CASSHVGVCGLAGGPGTDTQYF. The DNA for the CDR3 is TGCGCCAGCAGTCATGTAGGTGTATGTGGACTAGCGGGAGGGCCGGGGACAGATACGCAGTATTTT.

The chain has TRBV7-9 and TRBJ1-4; D unresolved. CDR3 length: 18 amino acids. Trimming shortened V by 1 base and J by 0 bases, and 15 bases separated the two germline ends. Germline V gene data show CDR1 as SEHNR and CDR2 as FQNEAQ (reference sequence). This chain's CDR3 is CASSLGTGSVATNEKLFF. In nucleotides, the CDR3 is TGTGCCAGCAGCTTAGGGACGGGGTCAGTTGCAACTAATGAAAAACTGTTTTTT.

The count of this clone is one. The chain couples TRBV21-1 to TRBJ2-1; the table's D call of TRBD2 was not tested on the DNA. TRBV21-1 counts as a pseudogene. The CDR3 is 16 amino acids. DNA of the CDR3: TGTGCCAGCAGCAAAGTAGGGACTAGTAAGGGGAATGAGCAGTTCTTC. This translates into CASSKVGTSKGNEQFF.

The V call is TRBV2, the J call TRBJ2-5; 10 bases line up with TRBD2. CDR3 length: 14 residues. V was pared by 10 bases and J by 3 bases, with 8 bases of the junction left unmatched. Looked up from germline, CDR1 is SNHLY and CDR2 is FYNNEI. The CDR3 DNA reads as TGTGCCACCTCCTCGGGACTAGCGAAAGAGACCCAGTACTTC. Its translation is CATSSGLAKETQYF.

The chain uses TRBV9 and TRBJ2-3, with 9 bases that match TRBD2. Germline trimming cut 4 bases from V and 1 base from J; bases unmatched to any gene: 7. Germline V gives CDR1 SGDLS, CDR2 YYNGEE. This CDR3 is 16 amino acids long. CDR3 protein: CASSPQAGGGTDTQYF. As DNA, the CDR3 is TGTGCCAGCAGCCCCCAAGCGGGGGGCGGCACAGATACGCAGTATTTT.

V gene TRBV15 combines with J gene TRBJ1-5; D unresolved. Germline CDR1 and CDR2: LNHNV and YYDKDF (reference sequence). The CDR3 has 12 amino acids. V was trimmed by 4 bases and J by 9 bases, leaving 10 bases between them. The CDR3 sequence: CATSIDRGPQHF. DNA for the CDR3: TGTGCCACCAGCATAGACCGAGGGCCCCAGCATTTT.

The gene calls are TRBV6-4 and TRBJ2-7, with TRBD2 as a possible D gene (6 bases). V was clipped by 8 bases and J by 0 bases, with 11 bases between them. Germline V gives CDR1 MRHNA, CDR2 SNTAGT. The CDR3 sequence is 13 residues long. In DNA, the CDR3 is TGTGCCAGCCTAGCGTCGAGCTCCTACGAGCAGTACTTC. It translates to CASLASSSYEQYF.

This sequence joins TRBV15 and TRBJ2-7; D not certain. The V end was cut by 5 bases, the J end by 0 bases, with 14 bases between. Germline loops: CDR1 LNHNV, CDR2 YYDKDF (reference sequence). This CDR3 has 15 amino acids. DNA for the CDR3: TGTGCCACCAGCCCGTTCCGCAGGAGCTCCTACGAGCAGTACTTC. This encodes CATSPFRRSSYEQYF.

The chain links TRBV2 to TRBJ2-5; D is ambiguous. Germline CDR1 and CDR2: SNHLY and FYNNEI. The CDR3 has 14 residues. V lost 3 bases and J 5 bases, leaving 13 bases between the germline ends. CDR3 sequence: CASSDGSSRETQYF. The CDR3 nucleotides read TGTGCCAGCAGTGACGGTAGCTCGCGGGAGACCCAGTACTTC.

The V gene is TRBV5-1, the J gene TRBJ2-1; 7 nucleotides agree with TRBD1. J gave up 8 bases and V 0 bases, and 11 bases lay outside the gene matches. CDR3 length: 16 amino acids. Germline loops: CDR1 SGHRS, CDR2 YFSETQ. In DNA, the CDR3 is TGCGCCAGCAGCTTGGGACCGGGACAGCTTTTGGATGAGCAGTTCTTC. Its translation: CASSLGPGQLLDEQFF. Looking up the rest from reference TRBV5-1 and TRBJ2-1 gives the full variable domain: KAGVTQTPRYLIKTRGQQVTLSCSPISGHRSVSWYQQTPGQGLQFLFEYFSETQRNKGNFPGRFSGRQFSNSRSEMNVSTLELGDSALYLCASSLGPGQLLDEQFFGPGTRLTVL.

The chain is built from TRBV14 and TRBJ2-5; D not resolved. Germline lookup yields CDR1 SGHDN and CDR2 FVKESK. V dropped 0 bases and J dropped 5 bases, with 10 bases sitting between them. CDR3 length: 14 amino acids. The CDR3 nucleotides read TGTGCCAGCAGCCAAGATTTTCGTCGGGAGACCCAGTACTTC. It specifies CASSQDFRRETQYF.

The rearrangement joins TRBV6-1 to TRBJ2-1, with D perhaps given as TRBD1 or TRBD2 (7 bases each). The germline V gene encodes CDR1 MNHNS and CDR2 SASEGT. The CDR3 extends over 17 amino acids. Trimming cost V 1 base and J 1 base, with 14 bases left between them. Here the CDR3 reads CASSEGYQGGSYNEQFF. CDR3 nucleotide sequence: TGTGCCAGCAGTGAAGGATACCAGGGGGGGTCCTACAATGAGCAGTTCTTC.

The count of this clone is one. CDR3 coding DNA: TGTGCCAGCAGCCAAGGGACCCTAAGGGGAAACACCATATATTTT. It codes for CASSQGTLRGNTIYF. The V gene is TRBV5-6, the J gene TRBJ1-3, with a weak D call TRBD1 (5 bases). V lost 4 bases to trimming and J lost 4 bases, with 15 bases between them. This CDR3 is built from 15 residues. The germline V gene has CDR1 SGHDT and CDR2 YYEEEE.

This clone was detected a few times. The gene calls are TRBV2 and TRBJ1-3; D unclear. The germline gives CDR1 SNHLY, CDR2 FYNNEI. The V end was cut by 4 bases, the J end by 2 bases, with 9 bases between. CDR3 length: 14 residues. The CDR3, as DNA: TGTGCCAGCAGTGTTCTAGGAACTGGAAACACCATATATTTT. It specifies CASSVLGTGNTIYF.

The CDR3 region is CASSLVRGFAYEQYF. The CDR3 DNA follows: TGTGCCAGCAGCTTGGTTCGGGGTTTCGCCTACGAGCAGTACTTC. The chain couples TRBV5-5 to TRBJ2-7; tentative D call: TRBD2 (5 bases). Germline CDR1 is SGHKS and CDR2 is YYEKEE (reference sequence). Trimming cost V 0 bases and J 2 bases, with 12 bases left between them. This CDR3 is built from 15 residues.

The chain has TRBV29-1 and TRBJ2-1, with D tentatively TRBD1 or TRBD2 (5 bases each). V was clipped by 4 bases and J by 8 bases, with 6 bases between them. This CDR3 is 10 amino acids long. The germline gives CDR1 SQVTM, CDR2 ANQGSEA. The CDR3 nucleotides read TGCAGCGTTGGAGGGGATGAGCAGTTCTTC. It translates to CSVGGDEQFF.